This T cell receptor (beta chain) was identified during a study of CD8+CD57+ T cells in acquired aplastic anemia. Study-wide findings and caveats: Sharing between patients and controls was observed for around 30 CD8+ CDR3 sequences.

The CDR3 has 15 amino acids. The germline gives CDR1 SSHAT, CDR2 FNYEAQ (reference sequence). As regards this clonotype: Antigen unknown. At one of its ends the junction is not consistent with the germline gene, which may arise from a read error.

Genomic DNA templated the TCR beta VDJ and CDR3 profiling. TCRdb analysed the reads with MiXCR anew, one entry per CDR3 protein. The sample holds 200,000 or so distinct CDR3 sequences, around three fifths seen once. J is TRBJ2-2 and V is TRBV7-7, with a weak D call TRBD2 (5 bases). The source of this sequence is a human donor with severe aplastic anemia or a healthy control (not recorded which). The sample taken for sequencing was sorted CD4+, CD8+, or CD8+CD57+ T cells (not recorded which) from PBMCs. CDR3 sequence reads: CASSSRRDGTGELFF. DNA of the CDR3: TGTGCTAGCAGCTCCCGACGGGATGGTACCGGGGAGCTGTTTTTT.